This TCR beta chain was captured in a study of shared clonotypes between healthy human individuals. Whole-study results and caveats: Clonotype sharing among the donors was expected to vary with sequencing depth.

Without sorting, samples used 85 million to 95 million PBMCs for genomic DNA. The assay was immunoSEQ multiplex PCR, and TCRdb's table has in-frame clones only and misses some. The sample gives roughly 500,000 clones, around 74% of which show up once; 10% to 15% is in the top ten. The V gene's germline CDR1 is MDHEN and CDR2 SYDVKM. The CDR3 loop spans 14 amino acids. V lost 5 bases to trimming and J lost 2 bases, with 13 bases between them. For this clone: Its antigen is as yet unknown.

Sequencing was done on a sample of PBMCs. The chain uses TRBV28 and TRBJ2-7; no clear D gene. The sequence was collected from a woman aged 40 to 55 in good health. Some clones in this sample may be carry-over from other donors' samples. CDR3: CASSPSLGTYEQYF. The CDR3 nucleotides are TGTGCCAGCAGTCCCTCACTGGGAACCTACGAGCAGTACTTC.